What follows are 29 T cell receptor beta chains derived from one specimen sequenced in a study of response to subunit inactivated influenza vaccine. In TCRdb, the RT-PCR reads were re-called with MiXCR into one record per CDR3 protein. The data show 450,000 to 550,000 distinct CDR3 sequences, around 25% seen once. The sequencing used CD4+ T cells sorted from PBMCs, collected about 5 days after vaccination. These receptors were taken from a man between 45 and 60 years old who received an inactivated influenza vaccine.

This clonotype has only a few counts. The CDR3 nucleotides are TGCGCCAGCAGCTTGGAACTAGCGGGGGGCCGCGAGACCCAGTACTTC. It encodes CASSLELAGGRETQYF. This chain links TRBV5-1 with TRBJ2-5; 12 nucleotides align to TRBD2. CDR1 and CDR2 (germline): SGHRS, YFSETQ. The CDR3 is made up of 16 amino acids. Trimming cost V 0 bases and J 5 bases; bases outside gene matches: 5.

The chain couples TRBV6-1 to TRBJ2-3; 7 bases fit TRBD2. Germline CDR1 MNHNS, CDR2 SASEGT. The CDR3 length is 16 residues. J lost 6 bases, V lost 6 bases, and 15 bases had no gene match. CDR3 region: CASSPTGGKISDTQYF. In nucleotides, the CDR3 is TGTGCCAGCAGCCCGACGGGGGGAAAGATATCTGATACGCAGTATTTT.

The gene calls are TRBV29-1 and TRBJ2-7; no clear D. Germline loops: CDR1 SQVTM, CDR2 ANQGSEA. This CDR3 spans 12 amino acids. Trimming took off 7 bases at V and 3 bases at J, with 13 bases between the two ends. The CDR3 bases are TGCAGCGCCCGGGTCCTGAGCTACGAGCAGTACTTC. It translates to CSARVLSYEQYF.

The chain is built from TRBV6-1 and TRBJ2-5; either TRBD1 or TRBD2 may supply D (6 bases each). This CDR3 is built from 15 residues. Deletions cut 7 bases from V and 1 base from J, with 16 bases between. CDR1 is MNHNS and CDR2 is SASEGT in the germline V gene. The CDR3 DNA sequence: TGTGCCAGCATCGTGGGGGGCAGGCTCCAAGAGACCCAGTACTTC. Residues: CASIVGGRLQETQYF.

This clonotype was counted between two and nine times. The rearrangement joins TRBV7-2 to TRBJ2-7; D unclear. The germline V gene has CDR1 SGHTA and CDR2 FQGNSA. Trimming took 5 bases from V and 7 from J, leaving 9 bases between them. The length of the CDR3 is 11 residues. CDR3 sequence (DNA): TGTGCCAGCAGCATTGCTAAGGAGCAGTACTTC. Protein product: CASSIAKEQYF.

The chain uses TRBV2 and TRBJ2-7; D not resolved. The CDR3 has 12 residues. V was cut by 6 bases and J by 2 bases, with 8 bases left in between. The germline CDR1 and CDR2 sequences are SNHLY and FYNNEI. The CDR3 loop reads CASRGDTYEQYF. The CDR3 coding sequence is TGTGCCAGCAGAGGAGATACCTACGAGCAGTACTTC.

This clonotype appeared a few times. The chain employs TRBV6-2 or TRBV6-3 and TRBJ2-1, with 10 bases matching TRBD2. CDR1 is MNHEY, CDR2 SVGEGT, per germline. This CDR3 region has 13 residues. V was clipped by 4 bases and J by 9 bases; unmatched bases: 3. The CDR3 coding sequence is TGTGCCAGCAGTTCGGGACTAGCGATTGAGCAGTTCTTC. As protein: CASSSGLAIEQFF.

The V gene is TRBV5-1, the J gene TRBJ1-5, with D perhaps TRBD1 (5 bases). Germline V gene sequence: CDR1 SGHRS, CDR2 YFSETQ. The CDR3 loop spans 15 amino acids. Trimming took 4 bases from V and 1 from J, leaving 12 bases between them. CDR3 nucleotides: TGCGCCAGCAGCGCGGACGGGGGGAGCAATCAGCCCCAGCATTTT. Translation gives CASSADGGSNQPQHF.

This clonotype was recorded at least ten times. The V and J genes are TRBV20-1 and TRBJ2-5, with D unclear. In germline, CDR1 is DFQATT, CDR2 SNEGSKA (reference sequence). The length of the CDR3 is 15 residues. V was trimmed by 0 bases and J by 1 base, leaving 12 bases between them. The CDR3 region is CSARDGADPQETQYF. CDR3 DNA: TGCAGTGCTAGAGATGGAGCAGATCCCCAAGAGACCCAGTACTTC.

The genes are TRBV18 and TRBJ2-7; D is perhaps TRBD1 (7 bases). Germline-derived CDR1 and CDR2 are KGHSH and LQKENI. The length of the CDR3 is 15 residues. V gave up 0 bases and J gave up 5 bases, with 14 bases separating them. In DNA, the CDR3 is TGTGCCAGCTCACCACCCTCCTCAGGGGGGAACGAGCAGTACTTC. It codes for CASSPPSSGGNEQYF.

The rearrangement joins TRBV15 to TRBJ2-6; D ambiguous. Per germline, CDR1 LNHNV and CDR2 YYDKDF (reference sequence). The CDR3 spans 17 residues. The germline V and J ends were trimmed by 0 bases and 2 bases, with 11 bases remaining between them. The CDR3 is CATSREMTRTGANVLTF. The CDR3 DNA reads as TGTGCCACCAGCAGAGAGATGACCAGGACTGGGGCCAACGTCCTGACTTTC.

The CDR3 spells CASSSYRGTNEKLFF. The CDR3 DNA reads TGCGCCAGCAGCTCGTACAGGGGAACTAATGAAAAACTGTTTTTT. The chain carries TRBV5-1 and TRBJ1-4; 7 nucleotides match TRBD1. The CDR3 sequence is 15 residues long. Germline CDR1 is SGHRS and CDR2 is YFSETQ. The V gene end was trimmed by 3 bases and the J gene end by 1 base; junction bases not matched to a gene: 3.

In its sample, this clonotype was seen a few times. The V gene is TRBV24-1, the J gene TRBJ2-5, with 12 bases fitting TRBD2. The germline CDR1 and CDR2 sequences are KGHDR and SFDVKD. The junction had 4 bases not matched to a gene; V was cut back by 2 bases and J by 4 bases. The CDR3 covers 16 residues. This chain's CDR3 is CATSDSRLAGVETQYF. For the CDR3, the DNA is TGTGCCACCAGTGATTCAAGACTAGCGGGAGTAGAGACCCAGTACTTC.

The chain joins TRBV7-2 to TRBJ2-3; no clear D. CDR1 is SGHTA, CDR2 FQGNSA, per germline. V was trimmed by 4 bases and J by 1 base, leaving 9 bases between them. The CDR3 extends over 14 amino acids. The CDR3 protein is CASSYYSGTDTQYF. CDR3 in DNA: TGTGCCAGCAGCTACTATTCTGGCACAGATACGCAGTATTTT. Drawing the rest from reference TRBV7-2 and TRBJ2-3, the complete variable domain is GAGVSQSPSNKVTEKGKDVELRCDPISGHTALYWYRQSLGQGLEFLIYFQGNSAPDKSGLPSDRFSAERTGGSVSTLTIQRTQQEDSAVYLCASSYYSGTDTQYFGPGTRLTVL.

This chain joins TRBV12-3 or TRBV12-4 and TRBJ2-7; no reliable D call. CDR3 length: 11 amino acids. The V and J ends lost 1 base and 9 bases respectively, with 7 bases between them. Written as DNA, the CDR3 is TGTGCCAGCAGTTTAGATAAATGGCAGTACTTC. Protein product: CASSLDKWQYF.

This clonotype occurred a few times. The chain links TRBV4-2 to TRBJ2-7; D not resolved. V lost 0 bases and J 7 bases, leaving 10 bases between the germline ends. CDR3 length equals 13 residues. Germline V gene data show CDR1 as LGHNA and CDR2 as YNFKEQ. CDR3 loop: CASSQDGAREQYF. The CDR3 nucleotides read TGTGCCAGCAGCCAAGATGGCGCGAGAGAGCAGTACTTC.

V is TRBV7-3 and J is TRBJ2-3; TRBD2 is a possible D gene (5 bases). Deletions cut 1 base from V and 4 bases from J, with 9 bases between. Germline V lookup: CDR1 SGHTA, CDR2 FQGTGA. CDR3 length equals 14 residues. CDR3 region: CASSLRAVADTQYF. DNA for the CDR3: TGTGCCAGCAGCTTAAGAGCGGTTGCAGATACGCAGTATTTT.

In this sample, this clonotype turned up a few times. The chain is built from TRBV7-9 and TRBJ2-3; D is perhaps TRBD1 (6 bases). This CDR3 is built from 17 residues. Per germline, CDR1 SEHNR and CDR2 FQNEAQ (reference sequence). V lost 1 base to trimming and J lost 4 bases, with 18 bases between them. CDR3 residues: CASSLVTGRGRADTQYF. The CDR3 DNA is TGTGCCAGCAGCTTAGTGACAGGACGGGGCAGGGCAGATACGCAGTATTTT.

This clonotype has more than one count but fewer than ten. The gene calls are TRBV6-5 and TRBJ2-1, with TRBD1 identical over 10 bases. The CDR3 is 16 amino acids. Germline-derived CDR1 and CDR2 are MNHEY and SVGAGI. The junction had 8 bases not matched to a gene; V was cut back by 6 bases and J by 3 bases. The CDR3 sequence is CASRLTGTGVYNEQFF. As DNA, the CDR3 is TGTGCCAGCAGATTAACCGGGACAGGGGTCTACAATGAGCAGTTCTTC.

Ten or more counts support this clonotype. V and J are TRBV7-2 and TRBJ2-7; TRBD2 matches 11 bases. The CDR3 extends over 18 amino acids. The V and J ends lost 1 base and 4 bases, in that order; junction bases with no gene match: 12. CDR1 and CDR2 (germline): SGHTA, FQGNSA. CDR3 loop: CASSLVNYGTSGFYEQYF. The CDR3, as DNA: TGTGCCAGCAGCTTAGTAAATTACGGGACTAGCGGCTTTTACGAGCAGTACTTC.

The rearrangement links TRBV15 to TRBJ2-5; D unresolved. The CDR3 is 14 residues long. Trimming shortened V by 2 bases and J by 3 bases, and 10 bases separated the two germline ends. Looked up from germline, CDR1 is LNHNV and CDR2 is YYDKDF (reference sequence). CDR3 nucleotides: TGTGCCACCAGCAGAAGCTACGGAAAAGAGACCCAGTACTTC. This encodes CATSRSYGKETQYF.

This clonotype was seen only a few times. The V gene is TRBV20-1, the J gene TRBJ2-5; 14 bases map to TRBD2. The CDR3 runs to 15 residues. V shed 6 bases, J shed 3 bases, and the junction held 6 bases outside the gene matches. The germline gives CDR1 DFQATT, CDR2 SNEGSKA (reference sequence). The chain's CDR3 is CSAIGTSGGKETQYF. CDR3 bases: TGCAGTGCCATCGGGACTAGCGGGGGTAAAGAGACCCAGTACTTC.

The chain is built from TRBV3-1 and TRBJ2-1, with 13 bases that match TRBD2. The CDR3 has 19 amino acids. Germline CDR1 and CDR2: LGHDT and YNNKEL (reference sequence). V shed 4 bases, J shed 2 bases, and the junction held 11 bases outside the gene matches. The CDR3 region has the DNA TGTGCCAGCAGCCCGAGGACTAGCGGGGGCCTCCAACCCTACAATGAGCAGTTCTTC. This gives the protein CASSPRTSGGLQPYNEQFF.

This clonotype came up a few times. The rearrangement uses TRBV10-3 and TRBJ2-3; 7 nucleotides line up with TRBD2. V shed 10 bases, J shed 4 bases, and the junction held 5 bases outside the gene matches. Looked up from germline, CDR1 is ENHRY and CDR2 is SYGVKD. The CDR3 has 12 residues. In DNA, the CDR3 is TGTGCCAACGGGGGGTTCTCAGATACGCAGTATTTT. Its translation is CANGGFSDTQYF.

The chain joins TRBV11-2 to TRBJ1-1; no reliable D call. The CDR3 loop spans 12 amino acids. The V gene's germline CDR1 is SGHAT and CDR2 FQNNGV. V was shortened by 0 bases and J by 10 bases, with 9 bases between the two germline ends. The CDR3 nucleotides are TGTGCCAGCAGCTTAGATTTCACAGCAGCTTTCTTT. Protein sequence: CASSLDFTAAFF.

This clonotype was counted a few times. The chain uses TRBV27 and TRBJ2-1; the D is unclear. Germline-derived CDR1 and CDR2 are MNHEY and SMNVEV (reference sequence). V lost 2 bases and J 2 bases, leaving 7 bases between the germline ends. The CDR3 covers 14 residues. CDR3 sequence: CASSLRWAYNEQFF. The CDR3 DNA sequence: TGTGCCAGCAGTTTAAGGTGGGCCTACAATGAGCAGTTCTTC.

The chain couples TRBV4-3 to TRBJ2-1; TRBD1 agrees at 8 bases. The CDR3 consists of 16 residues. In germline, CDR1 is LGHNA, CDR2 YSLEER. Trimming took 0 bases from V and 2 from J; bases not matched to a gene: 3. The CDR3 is CASSQEQQGAYNEQFF. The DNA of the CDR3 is TGCGCCAGCAGCCAAGAGCAACAGGGGGCCTACAATGAGCAGTTCTTC.

The CDR3 DNA follows: TGCAGCGTCCGTTCCTGGACTAGCGGGGGCGATACGCAGTATTTT. This sequence encodes CSVRSWTSGGDTQYF. The chain links TRBV29-1 to TRBJ2-3; 13 nucleotides line up with TRBD2. The length of the CDR3 is 15 residues. With 6 bases clipped from V and 6 bases from J, the junction kept 9 bases outside the gene matches. CDR1 SQVTM and CDR2 ANQGSEA come from the germline V gene.

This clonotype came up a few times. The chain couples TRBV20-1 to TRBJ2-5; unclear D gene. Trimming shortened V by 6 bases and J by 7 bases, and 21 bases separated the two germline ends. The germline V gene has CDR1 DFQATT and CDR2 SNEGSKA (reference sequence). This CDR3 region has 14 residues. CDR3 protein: CSARRTPGRGTQYF. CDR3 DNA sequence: TGCAGTGCCCGTAGGACCCCTGGGCGAGGGACCCAGTACTTC.